The rows below give T cell receptor beta chains drawn from one sample of a study of cytomegalovirus exposure and HLA in healthy donors. Method: immunoSEQ multiplex PCR; TCRdb's copy keeps in-frame clones and lacks some. This sample has 250,000 to 350,000 clones, with 87% found just once. Sequencing was carried out using PBMCs. Every receptor here comes from a woman aged 25 to 39 in good health and CMV-seropositive. Each CDR3 is given with its conserved first and last residue. D genes are given only for firm matches. Where a row states a size, it is once, few, many or the class of an expanded clone; other rows omit it.

j_call | v_call | d_call | clone_size | cdr3_nt | cdr3_aa
TRBJ1-2 | TRBV5-4 | - | - | TGTGCCAGCAGCCCACAACGGGTCGGGGGTGATTCCTATGGCTACACCTTC | CASSPQRVGGDSYGYTF
TRBJ1-1 | TRBV5-1 | - | - | TGCGCCAGCAGCTTGTTCGCAGACCTATCGGCTGAAGCTTTCTTT | CASSLFADLSAEAFF
TRBJ2-2 | TRBV5-6 | TRBD2 | few | TGTGCCAGCAGCGGGAGACTAGCGACCGCGAACACCGGGGAGCTGTTTTTT | CASSGRLATANTGELFF
TRBJ1-5 | TRBV6-5 | - | once | TGTGCCAGCAGTGAAAGACAGGGCAATCAGCCCCAGCATTTT | CASSERQGNQPQHF
TRBJ2-7 | TRBV6-6 | - | - | TGTGCCAGCAGTTCAGGGTTCTCCTACGAGCAGTACTTC | CASSSGFSYEQYF
TRBJ2-5 | TRBV6-1 | TRBD1 | once | TGTGCAGTCTGGACAGGGCCCGGTGAGACCCAGTACTTC | CAVWTGPGETQYF
TRBJ1-6 | TRBV6-5 | TRBD1 | - | TGTGCCAGCTGCGACAGGGCTTGTGTATCCCTCCACTTT | CASCDRACVSLHF
TRBJ2-2 | TRBV6-5 | TRBD1 | - | TGTGCCAGCAGCAGAGACAGGGACAACACCGGGGAGCTGTTTTTT | CASSRDRDNTGELFF
TRBJ2-7 | TRBV18 | TRBD2 | - | TGTGCCAGCTCGGAGAGGCTAGCGGGAGATCCCTCCTACGAGCAGTACTTC | CASSERLAGDPSYEQYF
TRBJ2-7 | TRBV30 | - | - | TGTGCCTGGAGTGTCCGGCAGGGCCTCGAGCAGTACTTC | CAWSVRQGLEQYF
TRBJ2-7 | TRBV6-1 | TRBD1 | - | TGTGCCAGCAGTGAAACAGGGGGCATATTTTACGAGCAGTACTTC | CASSETGGIFYEQYF
TRBJ2-3 | TRBV27 | TRBD2 | - | TGTGCCAGCAGTCCGAGGCGGGAGTACGACGCAGATACGCAGTATTTT | CASSPRREYDADTQYF
TRBJ1-1 | TRBV9 | - | - | TGTGCCAGCAGCGTAGATCCCGGTCTGAACACTGAAGCTTTCTTT | CASSVDPGLNTEAFF
TRBJ2-7 | TRBV7-7 | - | - | TGTGCCAGCAGCTTAGGACAGTTCTACGAGCAGTACTTC | CASSLGQFYEQYF
TRBJ1-6 | TRBV7-2 | TRBD1 | - | TGTGCCAGCAGCTTAGCCCAGGGGGCCGCGTTTAATTCACCCCTCCACTTT | CASSLAQGAAFNSPLHF
TRBJ1-5 | TRBV27 | TRBD1 | - | TGTGCCAGCAGTCCGGGGGGACAGGGGCCCTATCAGCCCCAGCATTTT | CASSPGGQGPYQPQHF
TRBJ1-4 | TRBV4-2 | - | - | TGTGCCAGCAGCCAAGATGGCAGAAATGAAAAACTGTTTTTT | CASSQDGRNEKLFF
TRBJ2-1 | TRBV5-6 | TRBD2 | - | TGTGCCAGCAGCTCCGGGACTAGCGGGAGGGCCTCACGAGAGCAGTTCTTC | CASSSGTSGRASREQFF
TRBJ2-2 | TRBV6-1 | - | - | TGTGCCAGCAGTGAATTCGGCGGGGAGCTGTTTTTT | CASSEFGGELFF
TRBJ2-3 | TRBV7-9 | - | - | TGTGCCAGCAGCTTCCAGGGGATCACAGATACGCAGTATTTT | CASSFQGITDTQYF
TRBJ2-7 | TRBV28 | TRBD1 | - | TGTGCCAGCAGTTTTGGGGACAGGGTCCTTAGCGAGCAGTACTTC | CASSFGDRVLSEQYF
TRBJ1-1 | TRBV7-8 | - | few | TGTGCCAGCAGCTTAGTGGGCCCGGGGGGCACTGAAGCTTTCTTT | CASSLVGPGGTEAFF
TRBJ1-5 | TRBV4-3 | - | - | TGCGCCAGCAGCCAAGATAGGTATAGCAATCAGCCCCAGCATTTT | CASSQDRYSNQPQHF
TRBJ1-3 | TRBV28 | - | - | TGTGCCAGCAGTTGGAGTGGAAACACCATATATTTT | CASSWSGNTIYF
TRBJ2-3 | TRBV21-1 | - | - | TGTGCCAGCAGCAAGGGGGGGCCCGAAAGCACAGATACGCAGTATTTT | CASSKGGPESTDTQYF
TRBJ1-2 | TRBV19 | - | once | TGTGCCAGTAGTAGGGACACCTTTAACTATGGCTACACCTTC | CASSRDTFNYGYTF
TRBJ1-4 | TRBV6-1 | - | - | TGTGCCAGCAGAGAAGGGTCTCATGAAAAACTGTTTTTT | CASREGSHEKLFF